Listed here are 31 T cell receptor beta chains from one sample, sequenced in a study of immune cell composition in non-small cell lung cancer. Profiling relied on immunoSEQ multiplex PCR, and the TCRdb table lists in-frame clones only, not all of them. The sample holds several thousand clones, around 78% seen once. The specimen was lung tumor tissue. The receptors were sampled from a human donor with non-small cell lung cancer.

V and J are TRBV7-2 and TRBJ2-2; D is unclear. V lost 7 bases, J lost 6 bases, and 21 bases lay in between. This CDR3 comprises 16 residues. The germline CDR1 and CDR2 sequences are SGHTA and FQGNSA. CDR3 loop: CASITQPWRDPGELFF. CDR3 bases: TGTGCCAGCATAACACAGCCCTGGCGAGACCCCGGGGAGCTGTTTTTT.

This chain links TRBV27 with TRBJ1-5, with 8 bases matching TRBD1. V gave up 11 bases and J gave up 9 bases; unmatched junction bases: 12. The germline gives CDR1 MNHEY, CDR2 SMNVEV (reference sequence). The length of the CDR3 is 13 residues. The CDR3 loop reads CAVSSGGDRPQHF. In DNA form, the CDR3 reads TGTGCCGTTTCCTCAGGGGGCGATCGGCCCCAGCATTTT.

This clone has a single count. The chain links TRBV18 to TRBJ1-5, with D possibly TRBD1 on 6 matching bases. Between the trimmed V and J ends, which lost 6 bases and 2 bases, there was a span of 20 bases. Germline V gene lookup returns CDR1 KGHSH and CDR2 LQKENI. The CDR3 totals 17 residues. The CDR3 reads CASSLTTGQLGNQPQHF. In DNA, the CDR3 is TGTGCCAGCTCCCTAACCACGGGACAACTGGGCAATCAGCCCCAGCATTTT.

J is TRBJ1-2 and V is TRBV9, with D unclear. CDR1 and CDR2 (germline): SGDLS, YYNGEE. The CDR3 contains 12 residues. V lost 6 bases and J lost 8, with 14 bases in between. This CDR3 is CASTLSGYGYTF. The DNA for the CDR3 is TGTGCCAGCACCCTATCAGGTTACGGCTACACCTTC.

The CDR3 coding sequence is TGTGCCAGCAGCGCTGGGCTCGGACAGGGGGAGACCCAGTACTTC. Its translation: CASSAGLGQGETQYF. The V call is TRBV9, the J call TRBJ2-5, with 9 bases matching TRBD1. Germline assignment: CDR1 SGDLS and CDR2 YYNGEE. Losses at the gene ends were 3 bases for V and 5 bases for J; bases not matched to a gene: 8. This CDR3 comprises 15 residues.

The chain carries TRBV6-6 and TRBJ1-2; D remains ambiguous. The germline gives CDR1 MNHNY, CDR2 SVGAGI (reference sequence). The length of the CDR3 is 13 residues. V shed 3 bases and J shed 8 bases, with 13 bases lying between them. CDR3 loop: CASSYSSGPGYTF. CDR3 nucleotide sequence: TGTGCCAGCAGTTATTCAAGTGGGCCCGGCTACACCTTC.

The chain joins TRBV19 to TRBJ1-1; TRBD1 is a possible D gene (6 bases). Trimming removed 5 bases at V and 6 bases at J, with 16 bases between. Germline CDR1 LNHDA, CDR2 SQIVND (reference sequence). This CDR3 has 14 residues. CDR3 coding DNA: TGTGCCAGTAGTCCAAACCCGGGACACCCTGAAGCTTTCTTT. Translation: CASSPNPGHPEAFF.

This chain joins TRBV5-4 and TRBJ2-3, with TRBD2 as a possible D gene (5 bases). The CDR3 spans 16 residues. The germline V gene has CDR1 SGHNT and CDR2 YYREEE (reference sequence). V lost 0 bases and J 2 bases, leaving 13 bases between the germline ends. DNA of the CDR3: TGTGCCAGCAGCTTGGTAGTAGAGCTAGCCACAGATACGCAGTATTTT. This gives the protein CASSLVVELATDTQYF.

This chain links TRBV21-1 with TRBJ2-1; the table's D call, TRBD1, has no DNA check behind it. TRBV21-1 is a pseudogene locus. CDR3 size: 16 residues. The CDR3 region is CASSNRGRSSYNEQFF. CDR3 coding DNA: TGTGCCAGCAGCAACAGGGGACGGAGCTCCTACAATGAGCAGTTCTTC.

The gene calls are TRBV5-4 and TRBJ1-1, with D unresolved. The CDR3 loop spans 15 amino acids. V lost 0 bases to trimming and J lost 8 bases, with 17 bases between them. In germline, CDR1 is SGHNT, CDR2 YYREEE (reference sequence). Here the CDR3 DNA reads TGTGCCAGCAGCTTGGATCGGTTCCCCCCTAACGAAGCTTTCTTT. This sequence encodes CASSLDRFPPNEAFF.

In nucleotides, the CDR3 is TGTGCCAGCAGTTACGGGACAAACACTGAAGCTTTCTTT. Translated: CASSYGTNTEAFF. The chain combines TRBV7-3 with TRBJ1-1, with D perhaps TRBD1 (6 bases). Germline V lookup: CDR1 SGHTA, CDR2 FQGTGA. Trimming cost V 6 bases and J 2 bases, with 10 bases left between them. CDR3 length: 13 amino acids.

This clone was seen a handful of times. This chain joins TRBV7-9 and TRBJ2-7; D is possibly TRBD2 (6 bases). Between the trimmed V and J ends, which lost 1 base and 0 bases, there was a span of 10 bases. The CDR3 sequence is 15 residues long. Germline values: CDR1 SEHNR, CDR2 FQNEAQ (reference sequence). The CDR3 DNA reads as TGTGCCAGCAGCTTAGGTTGGGACTCCTCCTACGAGCAGTACTTC. Its protein is CASSLGWDSSYEQYF.

The chain couples TRBV2 to TRBJ1-1; D gene uncertain. Trimming took 7 bases from V and 4 from J, leaving 16 bases between them. The germline V gene has CDR1 SNHLY and CDR2 FYNNEI. The CDR3 has 14 amino acids. The CDR3 nucleotides read TGTGCCAGCAAGCCGTTCACTAGCGGCACTGAAGCTTTCTTT. Its translation is CASKPFTSGTEAFF.

This clone was recorded only once. The chain couples TRBV5-1 to TRBJ2-3; 7 positions agree with TRBD2. Germline V gene sequence: CDR1 SGHRS, CDR2 YFSETQ. The V segment lost 1 base and the J segment 3 bases; nucleotides outside the gene matches: 5. The length of the CDR3 is 15 residues. The chain's CDR3 is CASSLSGKGTDTQYF. The DNA of the CDR3 is TGCGCCAGCAGCTTGAGCGGGAAGGGAACAGATACGCAGTATTTT.

This chain connects TRBV11-3 to TRBJ2-1; 8 bases are a match to TRBD2. Trimming cost V 1 base and J 8 bases; bases outside gene matches: 10. The CDR3 has 16 amino acids. Germline V gene sequence: CDR1 SGHNT, CDR2 YENEEA. CDR3: CASSLASGLGRDEQFF. The CDR3 nucleotides read TGTGCCAGCAGCTTAGCCTCGGGACTAGGTAGAGATGAGCAGTTCTTC.

The chain has TRBV7-9 and TRBJ2-1; unclear D gene. The CDR3 is 13 amino acids. Deletions cut 2 bases from V and 8 bases from J, with 10 bases between. From germline, CDR1 is SEHNR and CDR2 FQNEAQ (reference sequence). CDR3 bases: TGTGCCAGCAGCTTAAGCCAGCGAGATGAGCAGTTCTTC. It yields the protein CASSLSQRDEQFF.

The chain's CDR3 is CASSQEEEREEYEQYF. The DNA for the CDR3 is TGCGCCAGCAGCCAAGAAGAGGAGCGGGAGGAATACGAGCAGTACTTC. This chain connects TRBV4-3 to TRBJ2-7, with 9 nucleotides matching TRBD2. Trimming cost V 0 bases and J 4 bases; bases outside gene matches: 7. The length of the CDR3 is 16 residues. Germline V gene lookup returns CDR1 LGHNA and CDR2 YSLEER.

The J gene is TRBJ2-5, the V gene TRBV6-5; D unresolved. Germline values: CDR1 MNHEY, CDR2 SVGAGI. The V gene lost 7 bases and the J gene lost 7 bases, with 10 bases spanning the gap. The CDR3 loop spans 11 amino acids. CDR3 region: CASNSPGTQYF. The CDR3 nucleotides are TGTGCCAGCAATTCCCCGGGGACCCAGTACTTC.

The chain recombines TRBV29-1 with TRBJ2-5; TRBD2 matches 8 bases. The CDR3 sequence is 13 residues long. Looked up from germline, CDR1 is SQVTM and CDR2 is ANQGSEA. The V segment lost 3 bases and the J segment 5 bases; nucleotides outside the gene matches: 5. CDR3 sequence (DNA): TGCAGCGTTGACGGGGGGGTCCGGGAGACCCAGTACTTC. The encoded protein is CSVDGGVRETQYF.

The V gene is TRBV5-1, the J gene TRBJ2-7, with unresolved D. There are 13 residues in the CDR3. CDR1 is SGHRS, CDR2 YFSETQ, per germline. V was pared by 4 bases and J by 5 bases, with 13 bases between. CDR3 bases: TGCGCCAGCAGCCCACAGCCGCACCACGAGCAGTACTTC. This sequence encodes CASSPQPHHEQYF.

The chain employs TRBV5-1 and TRBJ2-6, with 7 nucleotides matching TRBD1. The trim removed 3 bases at V and 1 base at J, leaving 13 bases unmatched. The germline V gene encodes CDR1 SGHRS and CDR2 YFSETQ. CDR3 length: 19 amino acids. CDR3 protein: CASSSHLTGNRSGANVLTF. The CDR3, as DNA: TGCGCCAGCAGCTCCCACCTGACAGGGAATAGGTCTGGGGCCAACGTCCTGACTTTC. The full variable domain, its missing parts supplied by reference TRBV5-1 and TRBJ2-6, is KAGVTQTPRYLIKTRGQQVTLSCSPISGHRSVSWYQQTPGQGLQFLFEYFSETQRNKGNFPGRFSGRQFSNSRSEMNVSTLELGDSALYLCASSSHLTGNRSGANVLTFGAGSRLTVL.

The J gene is TRBJ2-2, the V gene TRBV18, with TRBD1 as a possible D gene (5 bases). Germline loops: CDR1 KGHSH, CDR2 LQKENI. This CDR3 is 14 amino acids long. Deletions cut 3 bases from V and 5 bases from J, with 10 bases between. CDR3 sequence (DNA): TGTGCCAGCTCACCGGGGCCACATACCGGGGAGCTGTTTTTT. Translation: CASSPGPHTGELFF.

The V and J genes are TRBV7-2 and TRBJ2-1; 11 nucleotides match TRBD2. With 6 bases clipped from V and 8 bases from J, the junction kept 12 bases outside the gene matches. The CDR3 totals 16 residues. The germline V gene encodes CDR1 SGHTA and CDR2 FQGNSA. Here the CDR3 DNA reads TGTGCCAGCAGACGGACCGTAGCGGGGGGGTGGGATGAGCAGTTCTTC. The encoded protein is CASRRTVAGGWDEQFF.

The rearrangement joins TRBV7-2 to TRBJ1-5; TRBD1 aligns across 8 bases. The CDR3 runs to 14 residues. Losses at the gene ends were 3 bases for V and 5 bases for J; bases not matched to a gene: 3. CDR1 and CDR2 from the germline V gene are SGHTA and FQGNSA. Here the CDR3 DNA reads TGTGCCAGCAGCTTGGACAGGGTGGATCAGCCCCAGCATTTT. Its protein product is CASSLDRVDQPQHF.

This clone has only one observation. J is TRBJ1-1 and V is TRBV25-1, with D perhaps TRBD1 (5 bases). This CDR3 contains 14 residues. With 4 bases removed from V and 4 bases from J, the gap between germline ends came to 13 bases. CDR1 is MGHDK and CDR2 is SYGVNS in the germline V gene. The DNA of the CDR3 is TGTGCCAGCAGTGGTTTGGGGCCATTCACTGAAGCTTTCTTT. Its translation: CASSGLGPFTEAFF.

The genes are TRBV5-1 and TRBJ2-7; 12 nucleotides line up with TRBD2. CDR3 length: 16 amino acids. The germline gives CDR1 SGHRS, CDR2 YFSETQ. The V gene end was trimmed by 3 bases and the J gene end by 2 bases; junction bases not matched to a gene: 6. The CDR3 nucleotides read TGCGCCAGCAGCTGGGGGCGGACTAGCGGGGCCTACGAGCAGTACTTC. Protein: CASSWGRTSGAYEQYF.

This chain uses TRBV5-5 with TRBJ1-4, with 8 bases matching TRBD1. V lost 1 base, J lost 7 bases, and 15 bases stayed unmatched. The germline V gene has CDR1 SGHKS and CDR2 YYEKEE (reference sequence). The CDR3 totals 18 residues. This CDR3 is CASSLQRTGPQRGEKLFF. The DNA for the CDR3 is TGTGCCAGCAGCTTGCAAAGGACAGGGCCTCAACGAGGTGAAAAACTGTTTTTT. Variable domain in full (rest from reference TRBV5-5 and TRBJ1-4): DAGVTQSPTHLIKTRGQQVTLRCSPISGHKSVSWYQQVLGQGPQFIFQYYEKEERGRGNFPDRFSARQFPNYSSELNVNALLLGDSALYLCASSLQRTGPQRGEKLFFGSGTQLSVL.

The chain recombines TRBV20-1 with TRBJ2-7, with a possible D match to TRBD2 (6 bases). The germline gives CDR1 DFQATT, CDR2 SNEGSKA (reference sequence). The CDR3 contains 11 residues. Trimming pared 7 bases from V and 4 bases from J, leaving 11 bases between. DNA for the CDR3: TGCAGTGTCAGTGGGGGGTACGAGCAGTACTTC. Amino acid sequence: CSVSGGYEQYF.

The rearrangement joins TRBV19 to TRBJ2-5, with D possibly being TRBD1 (6 bases). This CDR3 comprises 14 residues. Trimming removed 4 bases from V and 3 bases from J, with 12 bases in between. Germline V gene lookup returns CDR1 LNHDA and CDR2 SQIVND (reference sequence). CDR3 protein: CASSSLTGEETQYF. The DNA for the CDR3 is TGTGCCAGTAGTAGTCTGACAGGAGAAGAGACCCAGTACTTC.

V usage is TRBV7-8 and J usage is TRBJ1-2; D may be TRBD1 (6 bases). V was pared by 1 base and J by 3 bases, with 12 bases between. The CDR3 is 15 residues long. Looked up from germline, CDR1 is SGHVS and CDR2 is FQNEAQ. The CDR3 loop reads CASSLVGDRHYGYTF. CDR3 nucleotides: TGTGCCAGCAGCTTAGTAGGCGACAGGCACTATGGCTACACCTTC.

The J gene is TRBJ2-1, the V gene TRBV9; unclear D gene. This CDR3 region has 15 residues. V was shortened by 4 bases and J by 0 bases, with 11 bases between the two germline ends. Germline V gives CDR1 SGDLS, CDR2 YYNGEE. This CDR3 reads CASSPILSSYNEQFF. CDR3 nucleotide sequence: TGTGCCAGCAGCCCTATCCTGAGCTCCTACAATGAGCAGTTCTTC.